The entry below describes one TCR beta chain. This CDR3 is built from 16 residues. The junction had 4 bases not matched to a gene; V was cut back by 3 bases and J by 0 bases. Germline assignment: CDR1 MGHDK and CDR2 SYGVNS. The repertoire was sequenced with immunoSEQ multiplex PCR; TCRdb's copy has only in-frame clones and lacks some. The sample lists more than 100,000 clones; more than 75% were seen once. These data belong to a study of radiation and T cells in renal cell carcinoma. Described time point: blood 2 weeks post-SBRT. Treatment given: 15 Gy SBRT to primary tumor, nephrectomy 4 weeks later. Source: blood, taken from a patient whose treatment included radiotherapy and nephrectomy. This chain uses TRBV25-1 with TRBJ2-1, with 8 bases aligning to TRBD1. The TCR originated in a woman between 70 and 85 years old with renal cell carcinoma. CDR3: CASSELQGVSYNEQFF. CDR3 bases: TGTGCCAGCAGTGAGCTACAGGGGGTCTCCTACAATGAGCAGTTCTTC.